This entry concerns a single TCR beta chain. Trimming left V 4 bases short and J 0 bases short, with 17 bases between. The CDR3 is made up of 18 amino acids. Germline CDR1 SGHNT, CDR2 YYREEE (reference sequence). The time point was: newly diagnosed GD, antithyroid drugs for less than 3 months. The authors made the TCR library using RNA they extracted from PBMCs. The data belong to a study of regulatory T cells in long-lasting Graves disease. Investigators prepared the TCR beta libraries by applying iRepertoire HTBI primers and Arm-PCR of CDR3 regions. Each CDR3 protein is one row after TCRdb ran MiXCR on the multiplex PCR reads. The sample carries roughly 610,000 distinct CDR3 sequences, 15% to 20% recorded once. These data were also filed under a second study, of T cells in Graves' hyperthyroidism and ophthalmopathy. Turning to that study: When the TCR CDR3 underwent first-round RT-PCR, the HTBI primer set was used.

Material: peripheral blood mononuclear cells (PBMCs), obtained at new diagnosis, from a patient treated with antithyroid drugs. The rearrangement links TRBV5-4 to TRBJ1-6, with D unresolved. This receptor was obtained from a man in his late teens or twenties with Graves disease. CDR3 in DNA: TGTGCCAGCAGCCCTCAGACACCGACGAGCTCCTATAATTCACCCCTCCACTTT. This encodes CASSPQTPTSSYNSPLHF.